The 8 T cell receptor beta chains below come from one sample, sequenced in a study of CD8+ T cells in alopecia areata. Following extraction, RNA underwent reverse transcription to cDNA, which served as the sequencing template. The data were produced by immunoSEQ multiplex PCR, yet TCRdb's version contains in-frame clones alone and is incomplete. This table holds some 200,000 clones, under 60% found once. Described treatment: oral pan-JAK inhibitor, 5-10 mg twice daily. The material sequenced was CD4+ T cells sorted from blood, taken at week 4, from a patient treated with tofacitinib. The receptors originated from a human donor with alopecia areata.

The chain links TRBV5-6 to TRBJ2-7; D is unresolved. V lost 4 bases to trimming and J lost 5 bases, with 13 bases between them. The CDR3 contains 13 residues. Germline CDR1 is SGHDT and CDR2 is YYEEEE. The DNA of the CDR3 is TGTGCCAGCAGCCGACTGGAATCCGACGAGCAGTACTTC. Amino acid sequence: CASSRLESDEQYF.

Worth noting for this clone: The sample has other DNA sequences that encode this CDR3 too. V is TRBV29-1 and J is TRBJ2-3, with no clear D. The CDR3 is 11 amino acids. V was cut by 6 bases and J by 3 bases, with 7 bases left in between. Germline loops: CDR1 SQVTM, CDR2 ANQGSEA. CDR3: CSVDLTDTQYF. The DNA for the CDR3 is TGCAGCGTCGACTTGACAGATACGCAGTATTTT.

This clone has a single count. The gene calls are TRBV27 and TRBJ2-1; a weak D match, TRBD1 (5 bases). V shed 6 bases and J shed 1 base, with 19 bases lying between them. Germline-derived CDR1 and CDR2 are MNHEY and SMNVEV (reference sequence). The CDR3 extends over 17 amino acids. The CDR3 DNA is TGTGCCAGCAGGGGCAGGGCCCCCCAGGTGTCCTACAATGAGCAGTTCTTC. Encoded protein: CASRGRAPQVSYNEQFF.

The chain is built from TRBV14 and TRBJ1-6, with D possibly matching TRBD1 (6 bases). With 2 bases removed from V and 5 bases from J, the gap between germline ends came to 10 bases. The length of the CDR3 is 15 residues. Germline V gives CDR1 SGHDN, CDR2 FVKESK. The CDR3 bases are TGTGCCAGCAGCCAAACACAGGGCAATAATTCACCCCTCCACTTT. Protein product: CASSQTQGNNSPLHF.

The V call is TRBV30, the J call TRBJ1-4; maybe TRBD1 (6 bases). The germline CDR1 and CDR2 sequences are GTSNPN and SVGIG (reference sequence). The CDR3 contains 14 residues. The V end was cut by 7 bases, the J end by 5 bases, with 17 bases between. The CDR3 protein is CALKLTGSNEKLFF. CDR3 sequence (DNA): TGTGCCTTAAAGCTGACAGGTTCGAATGAAAAACTGTTTTTT. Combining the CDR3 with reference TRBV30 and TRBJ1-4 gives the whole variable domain SQTIHQWPATLVQPVGSPLSLECTVEGTSNPNLYWYRQAAGRGLQLLFYSVGIGQISSEVPQNLSASRPQDRQFILSSKKLLLSDSGFYLCALKLTGSNEKLFFGSGTQLSVL.

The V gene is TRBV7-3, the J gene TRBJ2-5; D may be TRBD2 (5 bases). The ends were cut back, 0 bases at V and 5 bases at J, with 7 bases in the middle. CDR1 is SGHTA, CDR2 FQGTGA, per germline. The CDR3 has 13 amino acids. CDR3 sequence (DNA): TGTGCCAGCAGCTTAACAGGGAGCGAGACCCAGTACTTC. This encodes CASSLTGSETQYF. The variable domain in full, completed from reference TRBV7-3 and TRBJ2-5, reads GAGVSQTPSNKVTEKGKYVELRCDPISGHTALYWYRQSLGQGPEFLIYFQGTGAADDSGLPNDRFFAVRPEGSVSTLKIQRTERGDSAVYLCASSLTGSETQYFGPGTRLLVL.

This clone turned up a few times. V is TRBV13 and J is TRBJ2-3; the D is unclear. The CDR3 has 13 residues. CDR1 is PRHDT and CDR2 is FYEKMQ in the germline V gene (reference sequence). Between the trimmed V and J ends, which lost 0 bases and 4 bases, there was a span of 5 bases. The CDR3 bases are TGTGCCAGCAGCTTAGGTGTTGCAGATACGCAGTATTTT. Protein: CASSLGVADTQYF. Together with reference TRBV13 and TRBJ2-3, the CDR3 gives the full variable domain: AAGVIQSPRHLIKEKRETATLKCYPIPRHDTVYWYQQGPGQDPQFLISFYEKMQSDKGSIPDRFSAQQFSDYHSELNMSSLELGDSALYFCASSLGVADTQYFGPGTRLTVL.

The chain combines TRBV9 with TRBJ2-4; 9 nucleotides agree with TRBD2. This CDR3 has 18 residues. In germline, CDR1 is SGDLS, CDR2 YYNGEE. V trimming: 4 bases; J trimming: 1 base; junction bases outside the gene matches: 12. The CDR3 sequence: CASSPEPSGVGAKNIQYF. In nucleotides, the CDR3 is TGTGCCAGCAGCCCCGAGCCTAGCGGGGTGGGGGCCAAAAACATTCAGTACTTC.